This T cell receptor (beta chain) derives from a study of Graves' ophthalmopathy and Graves' hyperthyroidism (dated 2018 in TCRdb). About the investigation overall: Peripheral blood was collected at initial diagnosis, prior to any treatment. In total, 135 blood samples were TCR-sequenced: fewer than 50 ophthalmopathy, some 75 hyperthyroidism and some 17 hyperthyroidism-to-ophthalmopathy patients. The study used TCR beta repertoire signatures to distinguish Graves' ophthalmopathy from Graves' hyperthyroidism and to predict progression to ophthalmopathy. For independent validation, a separate cohort was made up of 18 to 20 hyperthyroidism patients plus 17 patients who later progressed from hyperthyroidism to ophthalmopathy. To explore V-J signatures that distinguish ophthalmopathy from hyperthyroidism, a discovery set of about 99 patients was enrolled, made up of around 40 with ophthalmopathy and 55 to 65 with stable hyperthyroidism. Following sample collection, hyperthyroidism patients were given methimazole at a starting dose of 30 mg daily, and ophthalmopathy patients were given high-dose intravenous methylprednisolone. In about six hyperthyroidism patients, the T-cell repertoires found in thyroid tissue were compared with those found in blood.

This clonotype was observed a few times. The clone's antigen remains unknown. No base-level quality is on record; no much larger clone is a single base apart. From its cysteine to its phenylalanine, the CDR3 spans 14 amino acids. The CDR3 DNA has 42 bases and is translated from base 1. V is shortened by 2 bases, J by 0 bases, and the region joining them spans 7 bases. The germline V gene encodes CDR1 LNHDA and CDR2 SQIVND (reference sequence). What the authors observed across the whole study: In validation, the model predicted ophthalmopathy progression with more than 55% sensitivity and 72.22% specificity; roughly eleven predicted patients were CT-confirmed with GO in a median of around 6 months. Sample size was not predetermined statistically, and investigators were not blinded to group allocation. The 13-signature model separated ophthalmopathy from stable hyperthyroidism with 85% to 90% sensitivity and about 81% specificity in cross-validation, and 80%/75% in the test set. Among expanded thyroid clonotypes with frequency above 0.001, most also showed up in blood, which suggests that blood repertoires may reflect the thyroid immune response.

Ophthalmopathy patients were characterized by moderately to severely active disease, a Clinical Activity Score of at least 3, a NOSPECS grade of at least 4, and a disease duration under 3 months. Patients with other autoimmune diseases, uncontrolled infections, pregnancy or lactation were excluded from the study. Diagnosis was based on clinical symptoms, serum thyroxine, TRAb, thyroid ultrasound and orbital computed tomography. Using Ficoll-Paque density gradient centrifugation, PBMCs were isolated from 10 ml of fresh peripheral blood. Total RNA was extracted using Trizol reagent, and RNA quality was checked on an Agilent 2100 Bioanalyzer. For repertoire sequencing, TCR beta CDR3 regions were amplified from RNA transcripts. HTBI primers and the Qiagen OneStep RT-PCR kit were used in a first-round RT-PCR, which was followed by a second-round multiplex PCR, size selection and purification. Libraries were sequenced on an Illumina HiSeq2000 using paired-end 100 bp reads. In the authors' own workflow: SOAPnuke was used for read processing, and reads with adapters, uncalled bases, a mean Phred below 15, or no exact constant-primer or identifier match were discarded. COPE v1.2.5 was used to merge high-quality paired reads. Each unique nucleotide sequence was defined as a clonotype, and clonotypes were aligned to IMGT TRB V, D and J references with MiTCR v1.1. The analysis was limited to V-J combinations with a frequency above 0.0001, which together covered around 99% of the repertoires. For each V-J combination, a TCR clonal expansion and chaos score was defined as the ratio of F50 clonal expansion to chaos observed in the TCRdist matrix. Features were reduced by Welch's t-statistics and random forest to around 13 V-J combinations, which fed a naive Bayes classifier. The Morisita-Horn index was used to measure how similar the thyroid and blood repertoires were. The public reads were run again by TCRdb, first through fastp at Q25 and then through MiXCR, and only productive beta chains were kept. Here each entry gathers all rows of one CDR3 protein and keeps the most common genes and DNA. The V and J calls reflect TCRdb's pipeline rather than the authors' work. Across this sample there are under 350,000 distinct CDR3 sequences, with 15% to 20% seen only once. Around an eighth of the sample comes from the top ten.

The sequence was obtained from an adult man with Graves' ophthalmopathy. Sequenced sample: peripheral blood. The chain is encoded by TRBV19 joined to TRBJ1-1; the D gene lacks a confident call. The CDR3 sequence is CASSISPMNTEAFF. The nucleotide sequence is TGTGCCAGTAGTATATCCCCGATGAACACTGAAGCTTTCTTT.